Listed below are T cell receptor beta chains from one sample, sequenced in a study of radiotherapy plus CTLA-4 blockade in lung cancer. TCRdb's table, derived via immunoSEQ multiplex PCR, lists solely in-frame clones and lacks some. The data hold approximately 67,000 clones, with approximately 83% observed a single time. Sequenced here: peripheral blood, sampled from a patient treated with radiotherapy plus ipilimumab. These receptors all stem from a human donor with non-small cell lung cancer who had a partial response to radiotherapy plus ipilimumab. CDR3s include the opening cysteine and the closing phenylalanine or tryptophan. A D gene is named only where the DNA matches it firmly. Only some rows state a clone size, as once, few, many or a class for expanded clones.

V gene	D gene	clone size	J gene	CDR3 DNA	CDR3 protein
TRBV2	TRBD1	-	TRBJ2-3	TGTGCCAGCAGTGAAAAGGGGGCCACAGATACGCAGTATTTT	CASSEKGATDTQYF
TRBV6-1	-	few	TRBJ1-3	TGTGCCAGCATGTGGCAGGCCAACACCATATATTTT	CASMWQANTIYF
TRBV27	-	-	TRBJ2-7	TGTGCCAGCAGGTTGCACGCAGGGACCTACGAGCAGTACTTC	CASRLHAGTYEQYF
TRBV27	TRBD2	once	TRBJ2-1	TGTGCCAGCAGATCCTTAGGCGGGAGGGCCAATGAGCAGTTCTTC	CASRSLGGRANEQFF
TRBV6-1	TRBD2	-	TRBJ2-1	TGTGCCAGCAGTGACCAAGCGGGAGACGGCAATGAGCAGTTCTTC	CASSDQAGDGNEQFF
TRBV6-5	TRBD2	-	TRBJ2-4	TGTGCCTCGGGGGGGGGCCGGGCCAACATTCAGTACTTC	CASGGGRANIQYF
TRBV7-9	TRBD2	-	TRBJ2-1	TGTGCCAGCAGCCCGGGACTAGCAGACTACAATGAGCAGTTCTTC	CASSPGLADYNEQFF
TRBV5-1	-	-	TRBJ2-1	TGCGCCAGCAGCTTGGCGGATGAGCAGTTCTTC	CASSLADEQFF
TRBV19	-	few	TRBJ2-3	TGTGCCAGTAATTACGGGAGAACAGATACGCAGTATTTT	CASNYGRTDTQYF
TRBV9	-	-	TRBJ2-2	TGTGCCAGCTCTGGGTCGGGGTACTCGGTTGCTTCCGGGGAGCTGTTTTTT	CASSGSGYSVASGELFF
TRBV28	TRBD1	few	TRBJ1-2	TGTGCCAGCATCCGACAGGGGAACTATGGCTACACCTTC	CASIRQGNYGYTF
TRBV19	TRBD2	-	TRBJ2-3	TGTGCCAGTAGTTTGGGCCTAGCGGGAAGCACAGATACGCAGTATTTT	CASSLGLAGSTDTQYF
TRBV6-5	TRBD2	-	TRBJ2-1	TGTGCCAGCAGTCCCCCGGGACTAGCGAAGCAGTTCTTC	CASSPPGLAKQFF
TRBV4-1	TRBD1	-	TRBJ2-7	TGCGCCAGCAGCCAGACAGGGTGGATCGAGCAGTACTTC	CASSQTGWIEQYF
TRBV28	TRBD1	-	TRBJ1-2	TGTGCCAGCAGCTTGCCCCGGACAGGGGTGGTTGACGGCTACACCTTC	CASSLPRTGVVDGYTF
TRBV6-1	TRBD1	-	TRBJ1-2	TGTGCCAGCAGTGAAAATCTGGGGACAGCTAACTATGGCTACACCTTC	CASSENLGTANYGYTF
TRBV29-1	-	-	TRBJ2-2	TGCAGCGTTGCTGAGAGGGCCAGCACCGGGGAGCTGTTTTTT	CSVAERASTGELFF
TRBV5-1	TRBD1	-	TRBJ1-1	TGCGCCAGCAGCTTGGACAGGGGGCGGGGTGAAGCTTTCTTT	CASSLDRGRGEAFF
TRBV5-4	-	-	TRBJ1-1	TGTGCCAGCAGCTTGGGGGGCCGCGAGAAAGCTTTCTTT	CASSLGGREKAFF
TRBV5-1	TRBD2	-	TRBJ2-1	TGCGCCAGCAGCTCCGGGACTAGCGGGAGAGGGGGGTCTCATGAGCAGTTCTTC	CASSSGTSGRGGSHEQFF
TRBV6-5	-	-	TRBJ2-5	TGTGCCAGCAGTTACCGGGGTCGGGGGGAGACCCAGTACTTC	CASSYRGRGETQYF
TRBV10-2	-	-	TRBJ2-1	TGCGCCAGCACTAGGAGTGGTGGGAGCGAGCAGTTCTTC	CASTRSGGSEQFF
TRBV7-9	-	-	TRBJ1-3	TGTGCCAGCAGCTTACTAGGGGCAGCTGGAAACACCATATATTTT	CASSLLGAAGNTIYF
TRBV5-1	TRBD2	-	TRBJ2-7	TGCGCCAGCAGCCCAAGGACTAGCGGTGCCTCCTACGAGCAGTACTTC	CASSPRTSGASYEQYF
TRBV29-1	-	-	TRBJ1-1	TGCAGCGTTGTCCGCGGGGCGACTGAAGCTTTCTTT	CSVVRGATEAFF
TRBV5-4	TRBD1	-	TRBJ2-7	TGTGCCAGCAGCCGTTCCCTTGGACAGGGCTACGAGCAGTACTTC	CASSRSLGQGYEQYF
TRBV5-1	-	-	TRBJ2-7	TGCGCCAGCAGGCCCACCATGGCACCTAGCGAGCAGTACTTC	CASRPTMAPSEQYF
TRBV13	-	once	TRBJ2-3	TGTGCCAGCAGCCCACGAACAGGGCGGACAGATACGCAGTATTTT	CASSPRTGRTDTQYF
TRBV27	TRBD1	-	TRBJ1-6	TGTGCCAGCAGTTTATTTCGGACAGGGTATTCACCCCTCCACTTT	CASSLFRTGYSPLHF
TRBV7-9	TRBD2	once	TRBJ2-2	TGTGCCAGCAGTCTCGCCTGGCTAGCGGGATTGGACGGGGAGCTGTTTTTT	CASSLAWLAGLDGELFF
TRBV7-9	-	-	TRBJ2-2	TGTGCCAGCAGCTTAGCGCAGGGAGGTCCCGGGGAGCTGTTTTTT	CASSLAQGGPGELFF
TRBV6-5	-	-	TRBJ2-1	TGTGCCAGTCCCTTTTATACTTCCGAGGCAAAAGGCTTCTTC	CASPFYTSEAKGFF
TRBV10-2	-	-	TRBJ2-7	TGCGCCAGCAGTAACGAGCGGCACTACGAGCAGTACTTC	CASSNERHYEQYF
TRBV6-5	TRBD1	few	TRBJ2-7	TGTGCCAGCCGTGGGACAGGGAGTCACGAGCAGTACTTC	CASRGTGSHEQYF
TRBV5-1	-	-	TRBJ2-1	TGCGCCAGCAGCTTGTCTCAGGTAGGCAATGAGCAGTTCTTC	CASSLSQVGNEQFF
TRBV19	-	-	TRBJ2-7	TGTGCCAGTAGTATTAGACGGTTTCGGGACGAGCAGTACTTC	CASSIRRFRDEQYF
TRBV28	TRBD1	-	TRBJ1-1	TGTGCCAGCAGTCCATACAGGGGGCTTGGAACTGAAGCTTTCTTT	CASSPYRGLGTEAFF